This passage covers 6 T cell receptor beta chains from one sample sequenced in a study of CD8 T cells in ankylosing spondylitis (dated by TCRdb to the late 2010s). Library prep was done by 5' RACE. The sequencer listed for this sample is Illumina HiSeq 2500. Starting from the raw public reads, TCRdb applied fastp trimming at Q25, assembled clones with MiXCR and retained in-frame beta chains. For every CDR3 protein sequence, its rows merge into one entry that carries the most common genes and DNA. For this sample the table gives about 340,000 distinct CDR3 sequences, of which roughly 15% were detected only once. In total, the top ten clones hold approximately 1% of the sample. Sequenced sample: blood, either unsorted or a sorted T cell fraction (not recorded which). The receptors here all came from a male donor with ankylosing spondylitis or in good health (not recorded which).

The sample holds a few counts of this clonotype. DNA for the CDR3: TGTGCCAGCTCCTCGGTATTCTCCGATGAGACCCAGTACTTC. Amino acids: CASSSVFSDETQYF. The chain employs TRBV12-3 or TRBV12-4 and TRBJ2-5; D uncertain. There are 14 residues in the CDR3. V dropped 8 bases and J dropped 5 bases, with 18 bases sitting between them.

The chain couples TRBV7-2 to TRBJ2-1; 10 positions match TRBD2. Germline CDR1 SGHTA, CDR2 FQGNSA. The length of the CDR3 is 15 residues. With 2 bases clipped from V and 5 bases from J, the junction kept 3 bases outside the gene matches. CDR3 coding DNA: TGTGCCAGCAGCTTAACCGGGACTAGCGACAATGAGCAGTTCTTC. Encoded protein: CASSLTGTSDNEQFF.

This clonotype has more than one count but fewer than ten. The chain uses TRBV5-1 and TRBJ2-1; D unclear. The CDR3 spans 16 residues. Looked up from germline, CDR1 is SGHRS and CDR2 is YFSETQ. Deletions cut 0 bases from V and 3 bases from J, with 13 bases between. The CDR3 nucleotides read TGCGCCAGCAGCTTGGAGGCCCTCAACTACTACAATGAGCAGTTCTTC. Translating it yields CASSLEALNYYNEQFF.

This sequence joins TRBV19 and TRBJ2-5, with D perhaps matching TRBD2 (6 bases). Trimming shortened V by 6 bases and J by 4 bases, and 12 bases separated the two germline ends. This CDR3 comprises 13 residues. Germline CDR1 LNHDA, CDR2 SQIVND (reference sequence). In DNA form, the CDR3 reads TGTGCCAGTAGCGTTCCGGGACTAGAGACCCAGTACTTC. As protein: CASSVPGLETQYF. The variable domain in full, with the rest retrieved from reference TRBV19 and TRBJ2-5, is DGGITQSPKYLFRKEGQNVTLSCEQNLNHDAMYWYRQDPGQGLRLIYYSQIVNDFQKGDIAEGYSVSREKKESFPLTVTSAQKNPTAFYLCASSVPGLETQYFGPGTRLLVL.

This clonotype was seen repeatedly, ten times or more. This chain joins TRBV11-2 and TRBJ2-1; D may match TRBD1 or TRBD2 (5 bases each). Deletions cut 5 bases from V and 1 base from J, with 12 bases between. CDR3 length equals 15 residues. CDR1 and CDR2 from the germline V gene are SGHAT and FQNNGV. The CDR3 coding sequence is TGTGCCAGCAGCACCGGGACCCAATCCTACAATGAGCAGTTCTTC. Its translation: CASSTGTQSYNEQFF.

The rearrangement joins TRBV20-1 to TRBJ1-5; D remains unclear. V dropped 4 bases and J dropped 6 bases, with 10 bases sitting between them. The CDR3 has 12 amino acids. Looked up from germline, CDR1 is DFQATT and CDR2 is SNEGSKA (reference sequence). The CDR3 DNA follows: TGCAGTGCTATCGGACGGGGTCAGCCCCAGCATTTT. Protein: CSAIGRGQPQHF.